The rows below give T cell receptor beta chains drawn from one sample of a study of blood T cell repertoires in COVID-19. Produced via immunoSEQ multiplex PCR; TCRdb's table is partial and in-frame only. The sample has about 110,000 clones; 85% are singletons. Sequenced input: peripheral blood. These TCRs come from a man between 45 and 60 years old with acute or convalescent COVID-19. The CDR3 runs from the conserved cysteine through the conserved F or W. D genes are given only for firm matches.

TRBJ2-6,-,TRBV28,CASRPGTFSSGANVLTF
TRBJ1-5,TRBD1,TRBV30,CAWSSGGGQPQHF
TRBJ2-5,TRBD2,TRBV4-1,CASSPLGLAGQETQYF
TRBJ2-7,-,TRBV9,CASSPSPGRNYEQYF
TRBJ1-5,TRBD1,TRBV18,CASSPTGTGIQPQHF
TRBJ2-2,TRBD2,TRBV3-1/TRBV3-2,CASSPGLAAFTGELFF
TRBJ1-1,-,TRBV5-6,CASSLGRAMNTEAFF
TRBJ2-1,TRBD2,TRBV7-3,CASSLSWRGEQFF
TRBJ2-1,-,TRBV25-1,CATSWHEQFF
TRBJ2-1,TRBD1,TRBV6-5,CASRETGLNEQFF
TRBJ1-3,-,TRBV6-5,CASSTHNKYGNTIYF
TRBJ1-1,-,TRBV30,CAWRYTGTEAFF
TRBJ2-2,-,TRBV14,CASSQVGRGNTGELFF
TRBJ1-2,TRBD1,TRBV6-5,CASWGDRGALVGYTF
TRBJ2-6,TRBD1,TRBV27,CASRDSGAGANVLTF
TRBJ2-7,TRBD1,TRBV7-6,CASSTRQGPYEQYF
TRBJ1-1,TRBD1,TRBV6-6,CASSYSDRGNTEAFF
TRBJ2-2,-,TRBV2,CASSVRGRHAGELFF
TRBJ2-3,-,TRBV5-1,CASSPIVREDTQYF
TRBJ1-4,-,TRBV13,CASSLGGVGEKLFF
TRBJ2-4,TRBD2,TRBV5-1,CASSEGLAGGMDIQYF
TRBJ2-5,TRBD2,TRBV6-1,CASREHSGGGKETQYF
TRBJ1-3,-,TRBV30,CAWSGGRGNFQSSGNTIYF
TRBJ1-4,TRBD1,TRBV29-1,CSVSDREGWTNEKLFF
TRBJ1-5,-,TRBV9,CASSDQSGQPQHF
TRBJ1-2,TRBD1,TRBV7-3,CASSSDRDSYGYTF
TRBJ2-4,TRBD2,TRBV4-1,CASSQETTSGDPDF
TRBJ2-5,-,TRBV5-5,CASSLGHTKETQYF
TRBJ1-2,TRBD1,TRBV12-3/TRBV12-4,CASRGTGYYGYTF
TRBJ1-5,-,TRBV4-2,CASSQVNQPQHF
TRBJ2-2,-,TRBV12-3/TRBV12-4,CASSLSGRDELFF
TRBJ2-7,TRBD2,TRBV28,CASSLDLAGAYEQYF
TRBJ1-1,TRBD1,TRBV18,CASSPGTDQSGEAFF
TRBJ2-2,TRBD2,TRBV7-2,CASSVNSGSNTGELFF
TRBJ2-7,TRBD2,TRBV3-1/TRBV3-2,CASSPAASGSHEQYF
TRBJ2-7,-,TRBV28,CASSEKETEQYF
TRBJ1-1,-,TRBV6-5,CASSLLGVATEAFF
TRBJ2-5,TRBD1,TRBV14,CASSQARTGRETQYF
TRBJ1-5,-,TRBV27,CASNTGGFNQPQHF
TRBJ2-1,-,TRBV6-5,CASAHLEGTEQFF
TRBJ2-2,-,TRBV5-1,CASSLGGTGPTGELFF
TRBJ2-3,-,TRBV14,CASSQVIYDTQYF
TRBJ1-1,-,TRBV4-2,CASSPQGKSAEAFF
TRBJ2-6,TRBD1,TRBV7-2,CASSSGTGGYSGANVLTF
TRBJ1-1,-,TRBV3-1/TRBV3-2,CASSLMLQGQTEAFF
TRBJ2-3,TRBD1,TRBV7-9,CASSLGQGTDTQYF
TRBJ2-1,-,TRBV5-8,CASTRVYNEQFF
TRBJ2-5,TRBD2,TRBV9,CASSAEGTSGSETQYF
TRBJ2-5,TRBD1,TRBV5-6,CASSASETGSETQYF
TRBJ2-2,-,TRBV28,CASSLPSAGELFF
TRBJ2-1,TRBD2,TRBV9,CASSVGTSGSNEQFF
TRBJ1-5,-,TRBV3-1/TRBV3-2,CASSPRGEGQPQHF
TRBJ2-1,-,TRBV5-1,CASSLEAGGAEDEQFF
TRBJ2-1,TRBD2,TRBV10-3,CAISEKTGGPHEQFF
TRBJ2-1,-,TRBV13,CASSGEAGYDEQFF
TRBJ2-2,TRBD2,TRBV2,CASSEGLAGPTGELFF
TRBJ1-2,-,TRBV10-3,CAITESRGHINYGYTF
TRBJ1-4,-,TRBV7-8,CASSLAGGTNEKLFF
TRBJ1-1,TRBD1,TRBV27,CASRGQGVSEAFF